A single sample is the source of the 15 T cell receptor beta chains below, sequenced in a study of T cell changes during pregnancy in multiple sclerosis (dated by TCRdb to about 2019). The library was obtained by the immunoSEQ multiplex PCR assay. Here the immuneACCESS table is served through TCRdb, limited to in-frame sequences with V and J called. Missing clones are a known gap in these copies; in checked studies unresolved V genes cover under half, and the rest lacks a known reason. The sample has roughly 44,000 clones on record, about 88% of them singletons. The ten largest clonotypes hold approximately 6.3% of the sample. This specimen consisted of CD8+ T cells from peripheral blood mononuclear cells, obtained after pregnancy. The source of these receptors is a female donor in good health, enrolled as a control in a pregnancy study.

The chain recombines TRBV5-4 with TRBJ2-5, with D possibly being TRBD1 (5 bases). With the DNA end fitting TRBJ2-7 better, the J assignment may be wrong. Germline V gene sequence: CDR1 SGHNT, CDR2 YYREEE (reference sequence). The CDR3 is made up of 13 amino acids. CDR3 sequence reads: CASSGAVVREQYF. The CDR3 DNA reads TGTGCCAGCAGCGGGGCCGTGGTGCGCGAGCAGTACTTC.

This clone has just a few counts. The gene calls are TRBV25-1 and TRBJ1-1; D not resolved. Germline CDR1 and CDR2: MGHDK and SYGVNS. The CDR3 length is 13 residues. Trimming removed 2 bases at V and 4 bases at J, with 8 bases between. The CDR3 nucleotides read TGTGCCAGCAGTGAAGTTACCGGCACTGAAGCTTTCTTT. Translated, it gives CASSEVTGTEAFF.

This clone is judged medium-sized. V gene TRBV4-1 combines with J gene TRBJ2-7; 7 positions agree with TRBD1. The germline CDR1 and CDR2 sequences are MGHRA and YSYEKL. This CDR3 region has 15 residues. V shed 0 bases and J 1 base; nucleotides not matched to a gene: 3. In DNA form, the CDR3 reads TGCGCCAGCAGCCAAGACCAGACAGGGTCCTACGAGCAGTACTTC. Protein sequence: CASSQDQTGSYEQYF.

Note on this clone: Other nucleotide sequences in the sample specify the same CDR3. CDR3 loop: CASSSPGTDTQYF. The CDR3 coding sequence is TGTGCCAGCAGCTCACCCGGGACAGATACGCAGTATTTT. V is TRBV7-9 and J is TRBJ2-3; D is unresolved. CDR3 size: 13 residues. V dropped 4 bases and J dropped 3 bases, with 8 bases sitting between them. Germline V gives CDR1 SEHNR, CDR2 FQNEAQ (reference sequence).

The rearrangement links TRBV5-4 to TRBJ1-1, with D unclear. With 2 bases removed from V and 4 bases from J, the gap between germline ends came to 9 bases. Germline CDR1 SGHNT, CDR2 YYREEE (reference sequence). The CDR3 is 13 amino acids. CDR3: CASSFRSGTEAFF. DNA of the CDR3: TGTGCCAGCAGCTTTCGGTCAGGCACTGAAGCTTTCTTT.

The J gene is TRBJ2-1, the V gene TRBV11-1, with 8 bases that match TRBD1. Germline assignment: CDR1 SGHAT and CDR2 FQDESV (reference sequence). This CDR3 spans 14 amino acids. Germline trimming cut 5 bases from V and 5 bases from J; bases unmatched to any gene: 5. The CDR3 DNA is TGTGCCAGCAGCCCAAAGGACAGGGACAATGAGCAGTTCTTC. Translation: CASSPKDRDNEQFF.

The V call is TRBV7-2, the J call TRBJ1-2; 10 positions agree with TRBD1. V dropped 5 bases and J dropped 4; count of bases not matched to a gene: 7. The germline V gene has CDR1 SGHTA and CDR2 FQGNSA. The CDR3 has 15 residues. This CDR3 is CASSPSGTGAYGYTF. CDR3 DNA sequence: TGTGCCAGCAGCCCGTCCGGGACAGGGGCCTATGGCTACACCTTC. Drawing the rest from reference TRBV7-2 and TRBJ1-2, the complete variable domain is GAGVSQSPSNKVTEKGKDVELRCDPISGHTALYWYRQSLGQGLEFLIYFQGNSAPDKSGLPSDRFSAERTGGSVSTLTIQRTQQEDSAVYLCASSPSGTGAYGYTFGSGTRLTVV.

The chain is built from TRBV12-5 and TRBJ1-5; no clear D gene. Germline lookup yields CDR1 LGHNT and CDR2 FRNRAP. The CDR3 is 11 amino acids. V dropped 5 bases and J dropped 4 bases, with 3 bases sitting between them. This CDR3 reads CASGPNQPQHF. The CDR3 nucleotides are TGTGCTAGTGGTCCTAATCAGCCCCAGCATTTT.

V gene TRBV5-1 combines with J gene TRBJ2-3; 8 bases line up with TRBD2. Germline CDR1 reads SGHRS; CDR2 reads YFSETQ. The CDR3 totals 16 residues. V was clipped by 3 bases and J by 4 bases; unmatched bases: 10. This CDR3 is CASSSSGTRDPDTQYF. CDR3 nucleotides: TGCGCCAGCAGCTCCTCCGGGACTAGAGACCCAGATACGCAGTATTTT.

The chain joins TRBV28 to TRBJ2-7, with 7 nucleotides matching TRBD1. This CDR3 is 15 amino acids long. The germline gives CDR1 MDHEN, CDR2 SYDVKM. V gave up 5 bases and J gave up 3 bases; unmatched junction bases: 10. The CDR3 DNA reads TGTGCCAGCAGTCCAGACGACAGGGCTTACTACGAGCAGTACTTC. Protein product: CASSPDDRAYYEQYF.

CDR3 sequence (DNA): TGCGCCAGCAGCCAGGGGACAGGGCCCTCGGGCTATGGCTACACCTTC. Translation: CASSQGTGPSGYGYTF. This sequence joins TRBV4-3 and TRBJ1-2; 9 bases match TRBD1. CDR1 and CDR2 (germline): LGHNA, YSLEER. The V gene end was trimmed by 3 bases and the J gene end by 4 bases; junction bases not matched to a gene: 9. This CDR3 is built from 16 residues.

The chain joins TRBV21-1 to TRBJ1-4; no check of the table's D call, TRBD1, against the DNA was made. TRBV21-1 is an annotated pseudogene. This CDR3 has 15 amino acids. The CDR3 reads CASSKAAGTNEKLFF. The CDR3 nucleotides read TGTGCCAGCAGCAAAGCGGCAGGAACTAATGAAAAACTGTTTTTT.

The chain joins TRBV5-8 to TRBJ1-6; D might be TRBD1 (6 bases). There are 14 residues in the CDR3. CDR1 and CDR2 (germline): SGHTS, YDEGEE. V lost 4 bases and J lost 8, with 13 bases in between. The CDR3 region has the DNA TGTGCCAGCAGCCCGGGAGGGGGGCATTCACCCCTCCACTTT. Translated, it gives CASSPGGGHSPLHF.

This chain uses TRBV4-3 with TRBJ2-2, with TRBD1 as a possible D gene (7 bases). Germline CDR1 and CDR2: LGHNA and YSLEER. CDR3 length: 16 amino acids. V lost 2 bases and J 6 bases, leaving 16 bases between the germline ends. CDR3 protein: CASSQRSQGGPGELFF. CDR3 DNA: TGCGCCAGCAGCCAAAGGAGTCAGGGGGGTCCCGGGGAGCTGTTTTTT.

Only one count was recorded for this clone. The genes are TRBV6-6 and TRBJ2-7, with TRBD1 as a possible D gene (5 bases). The V end lost 2 bases, the J end lost 0 bases, and 11 bases lay between the germline ends. From germline, CDR1 is MNHNY and CDR2 SVGAGI (reference sequence). The CDR3 spans 15 residues. DNA for the CDR3: TGTGCCAGCAGTTACGAACAGGTTAGCTCCTACGAGCAGTACTTC. It translates to CASSYEQVSSYEQYF.